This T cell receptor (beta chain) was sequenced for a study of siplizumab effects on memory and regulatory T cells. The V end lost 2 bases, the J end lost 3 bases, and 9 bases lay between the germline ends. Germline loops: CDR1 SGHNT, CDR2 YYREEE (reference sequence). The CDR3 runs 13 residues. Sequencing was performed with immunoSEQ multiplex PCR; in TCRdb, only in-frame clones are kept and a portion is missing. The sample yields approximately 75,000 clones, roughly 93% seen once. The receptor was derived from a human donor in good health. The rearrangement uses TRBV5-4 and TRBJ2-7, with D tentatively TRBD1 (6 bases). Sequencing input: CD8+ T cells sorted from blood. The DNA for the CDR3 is TGTGCCAGCAGCTTCGGGACACTCTACGAGCAGTACTTC. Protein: CASSFGTLYEQYF.